This entry lists 25 T cell receptor beta chains sequenced from one sample in a study of control samples from healthy donors and cancer patients. Sequencing was performed with immunoSEQ multiplex PCR; in TCRdb, only in-frame clones are kept and a portion is missing. The sample lists about 82,000 clones; about 89% were seen once. The sample consisted of blood. The receptors originated from a man in his forties or fifties in good health.

The chain carries TRBV10-2 and TRBJ1-4; 8 bases align to TRBD1. The CDR3 loop spans 16 amino acids. Germline CDR1 reads WSHSY; CDR2 reads SAAADI. V shed 3 bases, J shed 4 bases, and the junction held 7 bases outside the gene matches. CDR3: CASSEPTGGYNEKLFF. Here the CDR3 DNA reads TGCGCCAGCAGTGAACCCACAGGGGGGTATAATGAAAAACTGTTTTTT.

The chain has TRBV10-3 and TRBJ2-3; D call uncertain. V lost 2 bases, J lost 4 bases, and 10 bases lay in between. The CDR3 is made up of 14 amino acids. The germline V gene has CDR1 ENHRY and CDR2 SYGVKD. CDR3 sequence reads: CAISEGGISDTQYF. The CDR3, as DNA: TGTGCCATCAGTGAGGGTGGGATCTCAGATACGCAGTATTTT.

This rearrangement joins TRBV9 to TRBJ1-3; 10 nucleotides line up with TRBD1. Germline assignment: CDR1 SGDLS and CDR2 YYNGEE. Germline trimming cut 3 bases from V and 2 bases from J; bases unmatched to any gene: 11. The CDR3 has 18 amino acids. The CDR3 spells CASSAGQGVGLPGNTIYF. CDR3 sequence (DNA): TGTGCCAGCAGCGCAGGACAGGGGGTAGGTCTTCCTGGAAACACCATATATTTT.

This chain joins TRBV20-1 and TRBJ2-5, with D perhaps matching TRBD1 (5 bases). Per the germline V gene, CDR1 is DFQATT and CDR2 is SNEGSKA (reference sequence). V dropped 4 bases and J dropped 1 base, with 16 bases sitting between them. The CDR3 contains 15 residues. This CDR3 reads CSATDRSKSQETQYF. Here the CDR3 DNA reads TGCAGTGCTACTGACAGATCTAAGTCCCAAGAGACCCAGTACTTC.

This clone came up once. The chain couples TRBV10-3 to TRBJ1-6; tentatively, D is TRBD1 (5 bases). Germline V gene sequence: CDR1 ENHRY, CDR2 SYGVKD. This CDR3 is 12 amino acids long. V lost 7 bases and J 8 bases, leaving 9 bases between the germline ends. Here the CDR3 DNA reads TGTGCCATCAAGGGGACGCATTCACCCCTCCACTTT. Translation gives CAIKGTHSPLHF.

The CDR3 loop is CAISESSMINQPQHF. The CDR3 DNA sequence: TGTGCCATCAGTGAGTCTTCCATGATCAATCAGCCCCAGCATTTT. The rearrangement joins TRBV10-3 to TRBJ1-5; D is unresolved. V lost 0 bases to trimming and J lost 3 bases, with 9 bases between them. The CDR3 has 15 residues. Germline V lookup: CDR1 ENHRY, CDR2 SYGVKD.

This clone is categorized as medium-sized (0.01 to 0.1%). The chain links TRBV10-3 to TRBJ2-6; D not certain. V lost 11 bases and J 2 bases, leaving 13 bases between the germline ends. The V gene's germline CDR1 is ENHRY and CDR2 SYGVKD. The CDR3 spans 14 residues. This CDR3 reads CASQADTGANVLTF. In DNA, the CDR3 is TGTGCCTCTCAGGCTGATACTGGGGCCAACGTCCTGACTTTC.

The V and J genes are TRBV19 and TRBJ1-3, with 7 bases identical to TRBD1. Germline V gives CDR1 LNHDA, CDR2 SQIVND (reference sequence). V was clipped by 0 bases and J by 0 bases; unmatched bases: 11. The CDR3 covers 19 residues. CDR3 sequence reads: CASSIDQGQHRPSGNTIYF. As DNA, the CDR3 is TGTGCCAGTAGTATAGATCAGGGACAGCATAGGCCCTCTGGAAACACCATATATTTT. The full variable domain, in which reference TRBV19 and TRBJ1-3 provide the parts outside the CDR3, is DGGITQSPKYLFRKEGQNVTLSCEQNLNHDAMYWYRQDPGQGLRLIYYSQIVNDFQKGDIAEGYSVSREKKESFPLTVTSAQKNPTAFYLCASSIDQGQHRPSGNTIYFGEGSWLTVV.

This clone has a single count. V usage is TRBV6-5 and J usage is TRBJ1-1; maybe TRBD1 (5 bases). Trimming removed 4 bases at V and 2 bases at J, with 11 bases between. The CDR3 totals 14 residues. Germline V gives CDR1 MNHEY, CDR2 SVGAGI. Here the CDR3 DNA reads TGTGCCAGCAGTTGGGGCAGAAAAAACACTGAAGCTTTCTTT. Its translation: CASSWGRKNTEAFF.

The chain has TRBV11-2 and TRBJ1-3; D might be TRBD1 (5 bases). Trimming took 0 bases from V and 0 from J, leaving 6 bases between them. The CDR3 is made up of 15 amino acids. Germline CDR1 and CDR2: SGHAT and FQNNGV. The CDR3 is CASSLDGGSGNTIYF. In DNA form, the CDR3 reads TGTGCCAGCAGCTTAGATGGGGGCTCTGGAAACACCATATATTTT.

The chain joins TRBV9 to TRBJ1-1; TRBD1 might be the D (5 bases). The V and J ends lost 3 bases and 3 bases respectively, with 15 bases between them. Germline values: CDR1 SGDLS, CDR2 YYNGEE. The CDR3 totals 15 residues. As DNA, the CDR3 is TGTGCCAGCAGCGCCGGCGGGACGGGATACACTGAAGCTTTCTTT. Its translation is CASSAGGTGYTEAFF.

This clone came up a few times. Other nucleotide sequences in the sample specify the same CDR3. The chain employs TRBV7-9 and TRBJ2-3; D is possibly TRBD2 (5 bases). V was cut by 5 bases and J by 2 bases, with 11 bases left in between. Per the germline V gene, CDR1 is SEHNR and CDR2 is FQNEAQ (reference sequence). The CDR3 is 14 amino acids. DNA of the CDR3: TGTGCCAGCAGCACGAGCGGAAACACAGATACGCAGTATTTT. Translated: CASSTSGNTDTQYF.

The CDR3 bases are TGCGCCAGCAGCGGAACAGGGTTGGGCACAGATACGCAGTATTTT. Amino acid sequence: CASSGTGLGTDTQYF. V gene TRBV5-1 combines with J gene TRBJ2-3, with a possible D match to TRBD1 (6 bases). Trimming cost V 4 bases and J 1 base, with 13 bases left between them. Germline V gene sequence: CDR1 SGHRS, CDR2 YFSETQ. The CDR3 runs 15 residues.

This chain joins TRBV6-6 and TRBJ2-2, with D possibly matching TRBD1 (6 bases). With 10 bases removed from V and 0 bases from J, the gap between germline ends came to 9 bases. CDR1 and CDR2 (germline): MNHNY, SVGAGI (reference sequence). This CDR3 contains 13 residues. The CDR3: CAITGSNTGELFF. CDR3 in DNA: TGTGCCATTACAGGGTCGAACACCGGGGAGCTGTTTTTT.

The CDR3 sequence is CASSSLPGQTNQETQYF. CDR3 nucleotides: TGCGCCAGCAGCTCCTTACCGGGACAGACTAACCAAGAGACCCAGTACTTC. The chain employs TRBV5-1 and TRBJ2-5, with 7 bases that match TRBD1. The CDR3 contains 17 residues. Germline values: CDR1 SGHRS, CDR2 YFSETQ. Trimming removed 3 bases from V and 0 bases from J; junction bases left unmatched: 11.

The chain employs TRBV30 and TRBJ2-7; D gene ambiguous. Germline-derived CDR1 and CDR2 are GTSNPN and SVGIG (reference sequence). CDR3 length equals 13 residues. V gave up 3 bases and J gave up 2 bases, with 11 bases separating them. The CDR3 sequence is CAWSLDDAYEQYF. The CDR3 DNA is TGTGCCTGGAGCCTTGACGATGCCTACGAGCAGTACTTC.

The genes are TRBV5-1 and TRBJ1-4; D is unresolved. Germline assignment: CDR1 SGHRS and CDR2 YFSETQ. The V gene lost 0 bases and the J gene lost 5 bases, with 14 bases spanning the gap. The CDR3 loop spans 16 amino acids. CDR3 amino acids: CASSLEFWRENEKLFF. CDR3 DNA: TGCGCCAGCAGCTTGGAGTTTTGGAGGGAGAATGAAAAACTGTTTTTT.

The V gene is TRBV27, the J gene TRBJ2-7, with D unresolved. The CDR3 consists of 10 residues. Germline assignment: CDR1 MNHEY and CDR2 SMNVEV (reference sequence). V dropped 8 bases and J dropped 3 bases, with 5 bases sitting between them. CDR3 sequence reads: CASLFYEQYF. CDR3 sequence (DNA): TGTGCCAGCCTGTTCTACGAGCAGTACTTC.

Here the CDR3 reads CASSPGQGREQYF. The CDR3 nucleotides read TGCGCCAGCAGCCCGGGACAGGGGAGAGAGCAGTACTTC. The V and J genes are TRBV5-1 and TRBJ2-7; 10 positions agree with TRBD1. V lost 4 bases, J lost 7 bases, and 5 bases stayed unmatched. CDR1 SGHRS and CDR2 YFSETQ come from the germline V gene. CDR3 length: 13 residues.

This chain joins TRBV5-4 and TRBJ2-7; 13 positions match TRBD2. V was clipped by 4 bases and J by 5 bases; unmatched bases: 6. Germline CDR1 SGHNT, CDR2 YYREEE (reference sequence). CDR3 length: 15 residues. CDR3: CASSTTSGGADEQYF. The CDR3 DNA follows: TGTGCCAGCAGCACCACTAGCGGGGGGGCGGACGAGCAGTACTTC. Based on the CDR3 plus reference TRBV5-4 and TRBJ2-7, the full variable domain is ETGVTQSPTHLIKTRGQQVTLRCSSQSGHNTVSWYQQALGQGPQFIFQYYREEENGRGNFPPRFSGLQFPNYSSELNVNALELDDSALYLCASSTTSGGADEQYFGPGTRLTVT.

The J gene is TRBJ2-1, the V gene TRBV3-1 (or the pseudogene TRBV3-2); 8 bases are shared with TRBD1. The germline gives CDR1 LGHDT, CDR2 YNNKEL (reference sequence). J was trimmed by 7 bases and V by 0 bases; bases with no gene match: 5. CDR3 length: 15 residues. The CDR3 coding sequence is TGTGCCAGCAGCCAAGACAGGGGGCGCCGGAATGAGCAGTTCTTC. This translates into CASSQDRGRRNEQFF.

The chain has TRBV11-3 and TRBJ2-2; D unclear. The V end was cut by 5 bases, the J end by 5 bases, with 3 bases between. This CDR3 has 11 amino acids. CDR1 and CDR2 from the germline V gene are SGHNT and YENEEA. The CDR3 loop reads CASSRTGELFF. The CDR3 DNA reads as TGTGCCAGCAGCCGGACCGGGGAGCTGTTTTTT.

The gene calls are TRBV24-1 and TRBJ2-1; D is ambiguous. Germline V CDR1 and CDR2: KGHDR, SFDVKD. The CDR3 extends over 12 amino acids. Trimming cost V 3 bases and J 9 bases, with 8 bases left between them. CDR3: CATSDSSREQFF. In DNA form, the CDR3 reads TGTGCCACCAGTGATAGCAGCCGTGAGCAGTTCTTC.

The chain joins TRBV6-6 to TRBJ2-5; D unresolved. The CDR3 totals 12 residues. Trimming took 5 bases from V and 1 from J, leaving 5 bases between them. Per the germline V gene, CDR1 is MNHNY and CDR2 is SVGAGI (reference sequence). CDR3 sequence reads: CASSLGQETQYF. DNA of the CDR3: TGTGCCAGCAGTCTGGGCCAAGAGACCCAGTACTTC.

Here the CDR3 reads CASSYPTRQGIRPSSGNTIYF. For the CDR3, the DNA is TGTGCCAGCAGTTACCCCACCCGACAGGGGATCAGGCCGAGCTCTGGAAACACCATATATTTT. The rearrangement uses TRBV6-7 and TRBJ1-3, with 8 bases aligning to TRBD1. TRBV6-7 is marked as an open reading frame, function uncertain. This CDR3 has 21 residues. With V trimmed by 2 bases and J by 0 bases, 18 bases remained unmatched.